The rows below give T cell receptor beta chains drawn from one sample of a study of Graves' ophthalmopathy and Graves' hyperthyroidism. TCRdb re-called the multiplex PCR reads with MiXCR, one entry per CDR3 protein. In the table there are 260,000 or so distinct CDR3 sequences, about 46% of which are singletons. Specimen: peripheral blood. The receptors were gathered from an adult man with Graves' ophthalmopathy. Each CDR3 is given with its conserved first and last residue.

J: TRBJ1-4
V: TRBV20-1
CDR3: CSASPGHGEKLFF

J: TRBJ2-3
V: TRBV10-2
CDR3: CASKGPSGDTQYF

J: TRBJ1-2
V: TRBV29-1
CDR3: CSGRRGEGYTF

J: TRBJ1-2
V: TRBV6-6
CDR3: CASSYSLELHF

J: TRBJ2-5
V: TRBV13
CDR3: CASSWSSTGGAVPGKCF

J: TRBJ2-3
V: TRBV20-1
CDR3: CSATTGRLPDTQYF

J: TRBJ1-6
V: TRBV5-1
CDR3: CASRAQASSYDSPLHF

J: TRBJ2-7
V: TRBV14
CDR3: CASSQEGGSYEQYF

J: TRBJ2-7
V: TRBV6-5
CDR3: CASSSTGVGEQYF

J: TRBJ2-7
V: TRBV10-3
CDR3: CASTNRGGSYEQYF

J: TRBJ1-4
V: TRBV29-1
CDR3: CSVDSPGSNEKLFF

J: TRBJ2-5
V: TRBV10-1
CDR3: CASYSTGEETQYF

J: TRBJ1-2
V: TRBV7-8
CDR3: CASSLVGGNYGYTF

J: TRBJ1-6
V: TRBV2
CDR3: CASSLAGGPNNSPLHF

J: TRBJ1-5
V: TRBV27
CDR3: CASTPTYNQPQHF

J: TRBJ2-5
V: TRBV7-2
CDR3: CASGGGVQETQYF

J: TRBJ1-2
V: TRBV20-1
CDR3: CSARISGGSNYGYTF

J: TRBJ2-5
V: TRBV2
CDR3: CASSDAPRGSGGEQETQYF

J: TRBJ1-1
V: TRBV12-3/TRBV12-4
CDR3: CASSFGRGATNTEAFF

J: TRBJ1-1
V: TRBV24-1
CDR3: CATSEYFRDRRPNTEAFF

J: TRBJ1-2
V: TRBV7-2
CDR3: CASSLMVDYGYTF

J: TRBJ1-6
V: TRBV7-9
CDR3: CASTTGTAQNAPLHF